Shown below are 27 T cell receptor beta chains from a single sample sequenced in a study of T-cell reconstitution after alpha-beta-depleted transplantation in children. TCRbeta library preparation incorporated unique molecular identifiers. TCRdb processed the PCR reads anew with MiXCR; each CDR3 protein has one entry. The sample records 450,000 to 600,000 distinct CDR3 sequences, around 18% being singletons. The input for sequencing was PBMCs from the stem cell graft donor, taken from the stem cell graft. The receptors come from a human donor who donated a stem cell graft to a child with acute lymphoblastic leukemia.

The rearrangement joins TRBV3-1 to TRBJ2-3; TRBD1 aligns across 7 bases. Germline V gene sequence: CDR1 LGHDT, CDR2 YNNKEL (reference sequence). V shed 3 bases, J shed 1 base, and the junction held 1 base outside the gene matches. There are 14 residues in the CDR3. CDR3 in amino acids: CASSQDRRTDTQYF. In nucleotides, the CDR3 is TGTGCCAGCAGCCAGGACAGGCGCACAGATACGCAGTATTTT.

Many counts were recorded for this clonotype. The J gene is TRBJ2-1, the V gene TRBV10-3; 7 nucleotides align to TRBD2. V dropped 0 bases and J dropped 4; count of bases not matched to a gene: 9. Germline lookup yields CDR1 ENHRY and CDR2 SYGVKD. There are 17 residues in the CDR3. The CDR3 spells CAISESVASGDYNEQFF. DNA for the CDR3: TGTGCCATCAGTGAGTCTGTGGCTAGCGGAGATTACAATGAGCAGTTCTTC.

This chain links TRBV12-3 or TRBV12-4 with TRBJ1-2; tentative D call: TRBD1 (5 bases). This CDR3 contains 15 residues. The germline V and J ends were trimmed by 3 bases and 3 bases, with 14 bases remaining between them. As DNA, the CDR3 is TGTGCCAGCAGTTTTATTCCGATGGGGGACTATGGCTACACCTTC. Translating it yields CASSFIPMGDYGYTF.

V usage is TRBV6-1 and J usage is TRBJ2-1; perhaps TRBD1 as D (6 bases). Germline V gene sequence: CDR1 MNHNS, CDR2 SASEGT. The CDR3 sequence is 17 residues long. V shed 5 bases and J shed 5 bases, with 22 bases lying between them. The CDR3 bases are TGTGCCAGCAGTCCCCAGCGGACAGCCTTACCTAACAATGAGCAGTTCTTC. The encoded protein is CASSPQRTALPNNEQFF.

This clonotype was seen many times. Its ends do not fully match the called genes, so a read error is possible. V is TRBV7-3 and J is TRBJ1-1; possibly TRBD1 for D (5 bases). Germline V lookup: CDR1 SGHTA, CDR2 FQGTGA. The length of the CDR3 is 13 residues. CDR3 amino acids: CASSVTGNTEAFF. CDR3 bases: TGTGCCAGCAGCGTAACAGGGAACACTGAAGCTTTCTTT.

A few counts support this clonotype. V usage is TRBV6-1 and J usage is TRBJ2-5, with D maybe TRBD1 (6 bases). V dropped 6 bases and J dropped 2 bases, with 13 bases sitting between them. Germline lookup yields CDR1 MNHNS and CDR2 SASEGT. The CDR3 consists of 14 residues. DNA for the CDR3: TGTGCCAGCAGAAAGGACAGATATCAAGAGACCCAGTACTTC. It is translated as CASRKDRYQETQYF.

The gene calls are TRBV12-3 or TRBV12-4 and TRBJ2-7; 9 nucleotides agree with TRBD2. Losses at the gene ends were 7 bases for V and 2 bases for J; bases not matched to a gene: 6. The CDR3 is 14 amino acids. The DNA for the CDR3 is TGTGCCAGCAATTCGGCGGGAGGGGCCTACGAGCAGTACTTC. It specifies CASNSAGGAYEQYF.

V and J are TRBV12-3 or TRBV12-4 and TRBJ2-4; no clear D. V was pared by 4 bases and J by 0 bases, with 10 bases between. The CDR3 extends over 15 amino acids. CDR3 nucleotides: TGTGCCAGCAGTTCCCGGGTTTTAGCCAAAAACATTCAGTACTTC. Amino acids: CASSSRVLAKNIQYF.

A few counts support this clonotype. The chain joins TRBV12-3 or TRBV12-4 to TRBJ2-7; 12 bases fit TRBD2. The ends lost 5 bases at V and 6 bases at J; junction bases unmatched: 14. CDR3 length: 17 residues. CDR3 protein: CASSPSGRADLSGEQYF. CDR3 coding DNA: TGTGCCAGCAGTCCTAGCGGGAGGGCCGATCTATCTGGCGAGCAGTACTTC.

This clonotype was seen just once. The chain couples TRBV20-1 to TRBJ2-5; D may correspond to TRBD1 or TRBD2 (5 bases each). This CDR3 region has 17 residues. Germline V CDR1 and CDR2: DFQATT, SNEGSKA (reference sequence). V was pared by 0 bases and J by 5 bases, with 22 bases between. CDR3 DNA sequence: TGCAGTGCTAGAGATCAAACCCCGGGACCTGGTTTCGAGACCCAGTACTTC. As protein: CSARDQTPGPGFETQYF.

This clonotype came up a few times. V usage is TRBV18 and J usage is TRBJ2-6; unclear D gene. The CDR3 is 13 residues long. The V end lost 6 bases, the J end lost 6 bases, and 9 bases lay between the germline ends. CDR1 is KGHSH and CDR2 is LQKENI in the germline V gene. The CDR3 nucleotides read TGTGCCAGCTCGTGGGGATTGGCCAACGTCCTGACTTTC. Amino acid sequence: CASSWGLANVLTF. Full variable domain (remainder filled in from reference TRBV18 and TRBJ2-6): NAGVMQNPRHLVRRRGQEARLRCSPMKGHSHVYWYRQLPEEGLKFMVYLQKENIIDESGMPKERFSAEFPKEGPSILRIQQVVRGDSAAYFCASSWGLANVLTFGAGSRLTVL.

This clonotype was observed a few times. The rearrangement joins TRBV7-9 to TRBJ2-7; 7 bases line up with TRBD2. CDR3 size: 14 residues. The V gene end was trimmed by 11 bases and the J gene end by 2 bases; junction bases not matched to a gene: 12. Per the germline V gene, CDR1 is SEHNR and CDR2 is FQNEAQ (reference sequence). This CDR3 is CAGGKAGATYEQYF. DNA of the CDR3: TGTGCCGGGGGGAAGGCGGGAGCCACCTACGAGCAGTACTTC.

This chain links TRBV14 with TRBJ2-5, with D unclear. Germline CDR1 SGHDN, CDR2 FVKESK. The length of the CDR3 is 16 residues. The ends were cut back, 0 bases at V and 2 bases at J, with 13 bases in the middle. CDR3 nucleotide sequence: TGTGCCAGCAGCCAAGATAAGTGGGCAGAACAAGAGACCCAGTACTTC. Translating gives CASSQDKWAEQETQYF.

This clonotype was observed a few times. The chain recombines TRBV2 with TRBJ1-1; D unresolved. CDR1 is SNHLY, CDR2 FYNNEI, per germline. This CDR3 has 12 amino acids. The V gene lost 1 base and the J gene lost 12 bases, with 12 bases spanning the gap. The DNA of the CDR3 is TGTGCCAGCAGTGAAGACGCACCCGTATCTTTCTTT. Protein sequence: CASSEDAPVSFF. Full variable domain (remainder filled in from reference TRBV2 and TRBJ1-1): EPEVTQTPSHQVTQMGQEVILRCVPISNHLYFYWYRQILGQKVEFLVSFYNNEISEKSEIFDDQFSVERPDGSNFTLKIRSTKLEDSAMYFCASSEDAPVSFFGQGTRLTVV.

V and J are TRBV5-1 and TRBJ2-3; unclear D gene. This CDR3 is 14 amino acids long. The V end lost 5 bases, the J end lost 0 bases, and 10 bases lay between the germline ends. CDR1 is SGHRS, CDR2 YFSETQ, per germline. CDR3 sequence (DNA): TGCGCCAGCAGAGAAGGTCCAAGCACAGATACGCAGTATTTT. Its protein product is CASREGPSTDTQYF.

CDR3 nucleotides: TGTGCCAGCAGCCCCCCCCAGGGGCCTGTCCGGGGTGAGCAGTTCTTC. It yields the protein CASSPPQGPVRGEQFF. The chain is built from TRBV11-1 and TRBJ2-1; possibly TRBD1 for D (6 bases). The V and J ends lost 5 bases and 9 bases respectively, with 23 bases between them. There are 16 residues in the CDR3. Germline V CDR1 and CDR2: SGHAT, FQDESV (reference sequence).

The rearrangement links TRBV28 to TRBJ2-3; 9 bases agree with TRBD2. The ends lost 9 bases at V and 2 bases at J; junction bases unmatched: 3. Germline V gives CDR1 MDHEN, CDR2 SYDVKM. This CDR3 has 13 residues. The CDR3 here is CASRLADTDTQYF. The CDR3 coding sequence is TGTGCCAGTAGACTAGCGGACACAGATACGCAGTATTTT.

This clonotype occurred a few times. The chain is built from TRBV29-1 and TRBJ2-7, with D unclear. V was cut by 2 bases and J by 5 bases, with 10 bases left in between. The CDR3 covers 12 residues. CDR1 is SQVTM, CDR2 ANQGSEA, per germline. The CDR3 sequence is CSVERGSHEQYF. CDR3 DNA: TGCAGCGTTGAACGCGGATCCCACGAGCAGTACTTC.

This clonotype was counted only a few times. The CDR3 nucleotides read TGTGCCAGCAGCGGAGACGGTTCGACCCAGCATTTT. Translated, it gives CASSGDGSTQHF. The chain couples TRBV9 to TRBJ1-5; D unclear. Germline CDR1 is SGDLS and CDR2 is YYNGEE. V was shortened by 3 bases and J by 11 bases, with 12 bases between the two germline ends. The CDR3 has 12 residues.

This clonotype occurred once. This chain joins TRBV20-1 and TRBJ1-5; D is perhaps TRBD1 (5 bases). V was clipped by 6 bases and J by 3 bases, with 21 bases between them. Per germline, CDR1 DFQATT and CDR2 SNEGSKA (reference sequence). The CDR3 runs to 16 residues. The CDR3 sequence is CSAAGLIAGLNQPQHF. The CDR3 region has the DNA TGCAGTGCGGCGGGGCTGATCGCAGGGCTCAATCAGCCCCAGCATTTT.

This clonotype has only a few counts. The chain links TRBV5-6 to TRBJ2-7; D gene unclear. The CDR3 sequence is 13 residues long. V dropped 4 bases and J dropped 6 bases, with 14 bases sitting between them. Germline CDR1 is SGHDT and CDR2 is YYEEEE. The CDR3 here is CASSPRPRFEQYF. CDR3 coding DNA: TGTGCCAGCAGCCCGCGCCCCCGCTTCGAGCAGTACTTC.

V gene TRBV20-1 combines with J gene TRBJ1-2; unclear D gene. The CDR3 runs 12 residues. V was cut by 3 bases and J by 6 bases, with 11 bases left in between. Germline V gene sequence: CDR1 DFQATT, CDR2 SNEGSKA (reference sequence). The CDR3: CSASREVDGYTF. The CDR3 nucleotides read TGCAGTGCTAGTCGAGAGGTGGATGGCTACACCTTC.

This clonotype was seen a handful of times. The genes are TRBV7-9 and TRBJ2-7; a weak D match, TRBD1 (6 bases). Trimming took 4 bases from V and 2 from J, leaving 15 bases between them. CDR1 is SEHNR, CDR2 FQNEAQ, per germline (reference sequence). The CDR3 length is 15 residues. The CDR3: CASSSHRDKAYEQYF. As DNA, the CDR3 is TGTGCCAGCAGCTCGCACCGGGACAAAGCCTACGAGCAGTACTTC.

The CDR3 reads CASSQVIAATDTQYF. The CDR3, as DNA: TGTGCCAGCAGCCAAGTCATAGCGGCCACAGATACGCAGTATTTT. This rearrangement joins TRBV4-2 to TRBJ2-3, with a possible D match to TRBD2 (6 bases). Trimming pared 1 base from V and 2 bases from J, leaving 10 bases between. CDR3 length: 15 amino acids. Germline V gives CDR1 LGHNA, CDR2 YNFKEQ.

The chain uses TRBV29-1 and TRBJ2-3; D is unresolved. The germline V gene has CDR1 SQVTM and CDR2 ANQGSEA. CDR3 length: 15 amino acids. The V gene lost 0 bases and the J gene lost 10 bases, with 20 bases spanning the gap. CDR3 region: CSVEDRDGPGRAQYF. The DNA of the CDR3 is TGCAGCGTTGAAGATCGAGACGGGCCGGGCCGGGCGCAGTATTTT.

The rearrangement links TRBV6-1 to TRBJ1-1; TRBD1 is a possible D gene (6 bases). The CDR3 loop spans 14 amino acids. The germline V gene encodes CDR1 MNHNS and CDR2 SASEGT. V shed 5 bases and J shed 4 bases, with 14 bases lying between them. Here the CDR3 DNA reads TGTGCCAGCAGTCTGGGAGCAGGGGCCACTGAAGCTTTCTTT. As protein: CASSLGAGATEAFF.

This clonotype came up a few times. The chain is built from TRBV7-2 and TRBJ1-4; the D gene is possibly TRBD1 (6 bases). Trimming cost V 4 bases and J 7 bases, with 13 bases left between them. CDR3 length: 14 residues. CDR1 SGHTA and CDR2 FQGNSA come from the germline V gene. In DNA, the CDR3 is TGTGCCAGCAGCTACGGGGGCCTTGGTGAAAAACTGTTTTTT. Translating it yields CASSYGGLGEKLFF.